The entry below gives a single T cell receptor (beta chain) sequence along with its context. This study enrolled people aged 18 to 89 from approximately 25 US geographic areas. Per the germline V gene, CDR1 is LGHNA and CDR2 is YSLEER. This CDR3 has 18 residues. The V gene lost 0 bases and the J gene lost 1 base, with 17 bases spanning the gap. These data are taken from a study of blood T cell repertoires in COVID-19. Looking at the study overall: Sources were T cells, B-cell-depleted T cells, or PBMCs; the material itself was cDNA or gDNA.

Assay: immunoSEQ multiplex PCR; the TCRdb copy retains only in-frame clones and omits some. The table lists about 480,000 clones, roughly 88% of them singletons. This TCR was recovered from a woman aged 40 to 50 who had recovered from COVID-19. The J gene is TRBJ2-3, the V gene TRBV4-3; possible D gene TRBD1, 6 bases. The sample taken for sequencing was PBMCs or T cells enriched from blood (not recorded which). The CDR3 DNA sequence: TGCGCCAGCAGCCAAGAACCACGAGGGGGAGTCGGCACAGATACGCAGTATTTT. It yields the protein CASSQEPRGGVGTDTQYF.